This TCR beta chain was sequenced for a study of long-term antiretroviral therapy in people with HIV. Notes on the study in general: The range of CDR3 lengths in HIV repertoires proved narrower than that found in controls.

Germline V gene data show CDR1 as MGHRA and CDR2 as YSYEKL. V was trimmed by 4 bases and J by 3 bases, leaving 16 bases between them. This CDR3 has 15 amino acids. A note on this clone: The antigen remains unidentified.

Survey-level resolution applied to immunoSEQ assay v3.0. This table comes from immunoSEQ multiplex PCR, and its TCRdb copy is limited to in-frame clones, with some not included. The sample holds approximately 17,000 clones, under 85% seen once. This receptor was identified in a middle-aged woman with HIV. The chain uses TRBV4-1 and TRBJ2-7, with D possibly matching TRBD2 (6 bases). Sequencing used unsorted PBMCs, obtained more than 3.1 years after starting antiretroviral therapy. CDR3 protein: CASSLDGTANYEQYF. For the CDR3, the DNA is TGCGCCAGCAGCCTCGACGGGACTGCGAACTACGAGCAGTACTTC.